Shown below are 2 T cell receptor beta chains from a single sample sequenced in a study of naive and memory T cell subsets. Two oligonucleotides, mixed equimolar, formed the beta constant-region primer covering TRBC1 and TRBC2. The ligated cDNA underwent four PCR rounds using SP2 and nested alpha and beta constant-region primers. MiXCR, applied by TCRdb to the UMI-ligation and nested PCR reads, yields one record per CDR3 protein. The data contain roughly 10,000 distinct CDR3 sequences, 4.5% to 6% of them singletons. The sequenced sample consisted of CD4+ TEMRA cells from blood. Subset noted: effector memory re-expressing CD45RA, CD45RA+ CD27-. These receptor sequences come from a human donor in good health.

The chain is built from TRBV18 and TRBJ1-1; D unclear. Germline V gene sequence: CDR1 KGHSH, CDR2 LQKENI. V gave up 1 base and J gave up 3 bases, with 9 bases separating them. CDR3 size: 14 residues. The CDR3 bases are TGTGCCAGCTCACCACGGACGGAAGACACTGAAGCTTTCTTT. The encoded protein is CASSPRTEDTEAFF. Using reference TRBV18 and TRBJ1-1 for the parts outside the CDR3, the full variable domain is NAGVMQNPRHLVRRRGQEARLRCSPMKGHSHVYWYRQLPEEGLKFMVYLQKENIIDESGMPKERFSAEFPKEGPSILRIQQVVRGDSAAYFCASSPRTEDTEAFFGQGTRLTVV.

This clonotype occurred a few times. V and J are TRBV7-7 and TRBJ2-2; D remains unclear. Germline CDR1 and CDR2: SSHAT and FNYEAQ (reference sequence). Trimming stripped 2 bases from V and 2 bases from J, with 6 bases between. The CDR3 sequence is 14 residues long. CDR3 amino acids: CASSLTDNTGELFF. CDR3 DNA sequence: TGTGCCAGCAGCTTAACGGATAACACCGGGGAGCTGTTTTTT. Full variable domain (missing parts from reference TRBV7-7 and TRBJ2-2): GAGVSQSPRYKVTKRGQDVTLRCDPISSHATLYWYQQALGQGPEFLTYFNYEAQPDKSGLPSDRFSAERPEGSISTLTIQRTEQRDSAMYRCASSLTDNTGELFFGEGSRLTVL.